This T cell receptor beta chain was identified in a study of T-cell memory formation after mild COVID-19. Whole-study context: TCR clusters mostly belonged to single donors. Findings and caveats of the study: CD4/CD8 balance held among clones contracting day 15 to 85, and later expanders leaned CD4+. Memory from before infection featured some responding clones, which suggests cross-reactive memory joined. Second-wave clones reaching peak frequency on day 37 lacked confirmed SARS-CoV-2 specificity.

From the 5' RACE reads, TCRdb called clonotypes with MiXCR, one entry per CDR3 protein. The table has about 190,000 distinct CDR3 sequences, roughly 30% seen once. The J segment lost 3 bases and the V segment lost 3 bases, leaving 13 bases of the junction unmatched. This CDR3 region has 17 residues. Per the germline V gene, CDR1 is LGHDT and CDR2 is YNNKEL (reference sequence). Details on this clonotype: What it recognizes is unknown.

The sequence was obtained from an adult woman who had mild COVID-19 (a few samples of this study predate the infection). Cell type and time point are not known. The sequencing sample was made of PBMCs or a T cell subset sorted from them (not recorded which). This rearrangement joins TRBV3-1 to TRBJ2-5; TRBD1 matches 7 bases. The CDR3: CASSHPDRSPQEETQYF. As DNA, the CDR3 is TGTGCCAGCAGCCACCCGGACAGGTCGCCACAAGAAGAGACCCAGTACTTC.